This TCR beta chain was sequenced during a study of T cell responses to AZD1222 COVID-19 vaccine. TCRdb keeps only in-frame clones here, not all; method: immunoSEQ multiplex PCR. The sample shows around 120,000 clones, roughly 92% of them seen only once. This clone has a handful of counts. V lost 6 bases, J lost 0 bases, and 4 bases stayed unmatched. Germline loops: CDR1 SNHLY, CDR2 FYNNEI. This CDR3 has 15 amino acids. This TCR was recovered from an adult who received the AZD1222 COVID-19 vaccine. The gene calls are TRBV2 and TRBJ1-3; TRBD1 matches at 8 bases. The specimen comprised peripheral blood, sampled 28 days after the second AZD1222 dose. Here the CDR3 DNA reads TGTGCCAGCAGCTTGGACAGGGCCTCTGGAAACACCATATATTTT. This translates into CASSLDRASGNTIYF.